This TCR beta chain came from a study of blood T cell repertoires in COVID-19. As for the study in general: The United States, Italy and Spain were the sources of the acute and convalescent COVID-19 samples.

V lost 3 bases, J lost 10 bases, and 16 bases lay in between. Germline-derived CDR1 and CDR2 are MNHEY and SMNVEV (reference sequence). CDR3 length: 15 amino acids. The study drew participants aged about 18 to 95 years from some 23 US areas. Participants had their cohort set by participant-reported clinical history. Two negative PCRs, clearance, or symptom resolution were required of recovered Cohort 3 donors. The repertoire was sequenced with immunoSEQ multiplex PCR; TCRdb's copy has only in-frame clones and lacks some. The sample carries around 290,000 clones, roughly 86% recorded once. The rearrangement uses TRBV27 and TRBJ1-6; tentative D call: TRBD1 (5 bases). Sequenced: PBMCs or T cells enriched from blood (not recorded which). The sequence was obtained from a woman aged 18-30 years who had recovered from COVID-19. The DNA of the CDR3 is TGTGCCAGCAGTTTGACAGTTCAAACGAACTCACCCCTCCACTTT. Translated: CASSLTVQTNSPLHF.